This TCR beta chain was recorded in a study of T cells in Graves' hyperthyroidism and ophthalmopathy. The germline gives CDR1 SGDLS, CDR2 YYNGEE. CDR3 length: 15 amino acids. Germline trimming cut 3 bases from V and 5 bases from J; bases unmatched to any gene: 10. Diagnostic assessment was based on clinical symptoms, serum thyroxine and TRAb, thyroid ultrasound and orbital computed tomography. The authors obtained PBMCs from more than 9.5 ml of fresh peripheral blood. Authors of the study amplified TCR beta CDR3 regions from RNA transcripts. HTBI primers were employed in a first-round RT-PCR of the TCR CDR3. TCRdb re-called the multiplex PCR reads through MiXCR, storing one row per CDR3 protein. The sample yields 410,000 or so distinct CDR3 sequences, approximately 15% seen once.

Sequencing was carried out using blood. The rearrangement joins TRBV9 to TRBJ1-1; 7 bases fit TRBD1. This TCR came from a man aged 18 to 35 with Graves' ophthalmopathy. The CDR3 loop is CASSATGTALTEAFF. The CDR3 DNA reads TGTGCCAGCAGCGCGACCGGGACAGCGCTGACTGAAGCTTTCTTT. The full variable domain, in which reference TRBV9 and TRBJ1-1 provide the parts outside the CDR3, is DSGVTQTPKHLITATGQRVTLRCSPRSGDLSVYWYQQSLDQGLQFLIQYYNGEERAKGNILERFSAQQFPDLHSELNLSSLELGDSALYFCASSATGTALTEAFFGQGTRLTVV.